The rows below give T cell receptor beta chains drawn from one sample of a study of T cells in Graves' hyperthyroidism and ophthalmopathy. TCRdb re-analysed the multiplex PCR reads in MiXCR, keeping a single row per CDR3 protein. The data contain 600,000 to 700,000 distinct CDR3 sequences, roughly 14% of them singletons. The source material was blood. These receptor sequences come from a woman aged 40-49 years with Graves' ophthalmopathy. The CDR3 runs from the conserved cysteine through the conserved F or W. The D gene is left open where the match is weak. Expanded clones get a size class; other rows say once, few or many, or leave the size out.

>-|-|TRBJ1-1|TRBV12-5
TGTGCTAGTGCCCACTCGGGGCGAGCTTTCTTT
CASAHSGRAFF
>-|many|TRBJ2-7|TRBV5-1
TGCGCCAGCAGCTTGGGCTGGCGGGATGTTCCTTACGAGCAGTACTTC
CASSLGWRDVPYEQYF
>-|many|TRBJ1-5|TRBV24-1
TGTGCCACCAGTGACGGGGGTCGTGGGCGAGATCAGCCCCAGCATTTT
CATSDGGRGRDQPQHF
>-|many|TRBJ1-2|TRBV29-1
TGCAGCGTCGTAATGACAGTAAACTATGGCTACACCTTC
CSVVMTVNYGYTF
>TRBD2|many|TRBJ2-7|TRBV6-5
TGTGCCAGCAGTTACCGTGCGGGACTAGCAATGGGGGAGCAGTACTTC
CASSYRAGLAMGEQYF
>-|many|TRBJ1-1|TRBV5-1
TGCGCCAGCAGCGAACAGGTTCACACTGAAGCTTTCTTT
CASSEQVHTEAFF
>-|-|TRBJ1-6|TRBV28
TGTGCCAGCAGTTGGGGTTGGAACTATAATTCACCCCTCCACTTT
CASSWGWNYNSPLHF
>TRBD2|-|TRBJ2-3|TRBV12-3/TRBV12-4
TGTGCCAGCAGTGAGCGGGAGACAGATACGCAGTATTTT
CASSERETDTQYF
>-|-|TRBJ2-6|TRBV20-1
TGCAGTGCTAGAGATATGGCGAGGGGCTCTGGGGCCAACGTCCTGACTTTC
CSARDMARGSGANVLTF
>-|-|TRBJ2-7|TRBV19
TGTGCCAGTAGTGAGGGACGGAACTTCTACGAGCAGTACTTC
CASSEGRNFYEQYF
>-|many|TRBJ2-7|TRBV7-9
TGTGCCAGCAGCTCATCGGGACAAGACTACGAGCAGTGCTTC
CASSSSGQDYEQCF
>-|-|TRBJ1-6|TRBV20-1
TGCAGTGCTAGAGGGAGGGGAGCCTTCTATAATTCACCCCTCCACTTT
CSARGRGAFYNSPLHF
>-|few|TRBJ2-5|TRBV7-2
TGTGCCAGCAGCTTTGACGGTGGGGAGACCCAGTACTTC
CASSFDGGETQYF
>-|many|TRBJ2-2|TRBV24-1
TGTGCCACCAGTGATTTAACCGGGGGCAAAGTCACCGGGGAGCTGTTTTTT
CATSDLTGGKVTGELFF
>-|many|TRBJ2-4|TRBV11-2
TGTGCCAGCAGCTTAGCGGGAAGCGAAAACATTCAGTACTTC
CASSLAGSENIQYF
>-|-|TRBJ1-1|TRBV20-1
TGCAGTGCTAGCCCCCAGGGCCATAACACTGAAGCTTTCTTT
CSASPQGHNTEAFF
>TRBD1|few|TRBJ1-2|TRBV5-1
TGCGCCAGCGGCTTACAGGGGTCTGGCTACACCTTC
CASGLQGSGYTF
>-|-|TRBJ1-5|TRBV28
TGTGCCAGCAGCCACCCAGTGACAAGACTTCAGCCCCAGCATTTT
CASSHPVTRLQPQHF
>-|many|TRBJ2-5|TRBV6-1
TGTGCCAGCAGTGAACCCCAGGGTTACCCCGCCCAAGAGACCCAGTACTTC
CASSEPQGYPAQETQYF
>TRBD1|many|TRBJ2-7|TRBV28
TGTGCCAGCAAAAGTACAGGGGGCGGCGAGCAGTACTTC
CASKSTGGGEQYF
>TRBD2|many|TRBJ2-5|TRBV10-3
TGTGCCATCAGTAGGACAGCGGGAGGTTTCGAGACCCAGTACTTC
CAISRTAGGFETQYF